This TCR beta chain was obtained from a study of naive CD8 T cells in extremely preterm neonates. Study-level findings and limits: Compared with older groups, preterm CDR3s were shorter, with fewer N additions and less trimming. Preterm neonates had significantly lower iChao1 richness than other age groups. Term neonates roughly 0.4%, young children roughly 0.03%, adults around 0.01%; preterm neonates shared around 2.5%.

The CDR3 spans 15 residues. The V gene lost 0 bases and the J gene lost 4 bases, with 9 bases spanning the gap. Germline values: CDR1 MNHEY, CDR2 SVGAGI. Remarks on this clone: The target antigen is unknown.

Sequencing was performed with immunoSEQ multiplex PCR; in TCRdb, only in-frame clones are kept and a portion is missing. The table shows tens of thousands of clones, with approximately 88% occurring only once. Extremely preterm births at 23-27 weeks of gestation supplied the samples. Excluded: fetal demise, active maternal HSV, known maternal HIV. Per sample, roughly 17,000 to 110,000 naive CD8+ cells were sorted. The V and J genes are TRBV6-5 and TRBJ2-2, with D maybe TRBD2 (6 bases). The material sequenced was naive CD8+ T cells from cord blood. The TCR was taken from a boy who was born preterm. CDR3 protein: CASSYSLLATGELFF. The CDR3 region has the DNA TGTGCCAGCAGTTACTCGCTACTAGCCACCGGGGAGCTGTTTTTT.